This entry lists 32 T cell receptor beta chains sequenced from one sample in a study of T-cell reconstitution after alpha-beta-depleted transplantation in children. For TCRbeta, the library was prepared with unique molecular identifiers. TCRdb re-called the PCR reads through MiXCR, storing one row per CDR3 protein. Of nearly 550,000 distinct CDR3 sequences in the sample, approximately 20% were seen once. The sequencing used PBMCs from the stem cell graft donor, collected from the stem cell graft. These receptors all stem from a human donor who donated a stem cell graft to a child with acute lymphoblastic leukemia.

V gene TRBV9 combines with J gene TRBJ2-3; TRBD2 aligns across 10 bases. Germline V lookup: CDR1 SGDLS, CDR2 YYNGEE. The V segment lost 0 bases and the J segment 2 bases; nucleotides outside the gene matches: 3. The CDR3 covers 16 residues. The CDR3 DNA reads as TGTGCCAGCAGCGTAGAAGCGGGAGGGTCCACAGATACGCAGTATTTT. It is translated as CASSVEAGGSTDTQYF.

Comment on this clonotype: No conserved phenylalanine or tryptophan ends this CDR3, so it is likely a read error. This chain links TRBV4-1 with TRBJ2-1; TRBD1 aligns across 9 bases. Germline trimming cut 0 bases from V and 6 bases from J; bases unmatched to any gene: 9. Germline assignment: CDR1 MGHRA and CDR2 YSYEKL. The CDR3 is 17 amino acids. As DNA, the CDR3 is TGCGCCAGCAGCCAAGATGAAGGGACAGGGTTTGTCAATGAGCAGTTCCTC. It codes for CASSQDEGTGFVNEQFL.

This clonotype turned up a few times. Written as DNA, the CDR3 is TGTGCCAGCAGCTTTTACTGGGCCGATACGCAGTATTTT. This translates into CASSFYWADTQYF. V gene TRBV6-1 combines with J gene TRBJ2-3; unclear D gene. In germline, CDR1 is MNHNS, CDR2 SASEGT. The length of the CDR3 is 13 residues. Trimming left V 6 bases short and J 6 bases short, with 13 bases between.

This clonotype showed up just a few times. In nucleotides, the CDR3 is TGCAGCGTTTTCGGGGTGTCGGGAAAGAACACCGGGGAGCTGTTTTTT. Translating gives CSVFGVSGKNTGELFF. V and J are TRBV29-1 and TRBJ2-2, with TRBD2 as a possible D gene (5 bases). The length of the CDR3 is 16 residues. Trimming left V 5 bases short and J 1 base short, with 17 bases between. The germline CDR1 and CDR2 sequences are SQVTM and ANQGSEA.

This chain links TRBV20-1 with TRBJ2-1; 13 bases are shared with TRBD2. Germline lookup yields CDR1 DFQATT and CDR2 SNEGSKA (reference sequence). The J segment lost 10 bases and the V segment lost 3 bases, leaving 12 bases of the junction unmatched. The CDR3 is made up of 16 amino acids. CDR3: CSASDPTSGRAREQFF. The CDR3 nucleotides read TGCAGTGCTAGCGACCCTACTAGCGGGAGGGCACGCGAGCAGTTCTTC.

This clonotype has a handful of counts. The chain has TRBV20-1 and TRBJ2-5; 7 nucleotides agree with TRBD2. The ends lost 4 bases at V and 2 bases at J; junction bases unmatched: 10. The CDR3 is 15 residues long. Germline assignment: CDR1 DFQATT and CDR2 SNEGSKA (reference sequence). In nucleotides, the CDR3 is TGCAGTGCTATAGGGAGGGGCCTCTTTCAAGAGACCCAGTACTTC. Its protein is CSAIGRGLFQETQYF.

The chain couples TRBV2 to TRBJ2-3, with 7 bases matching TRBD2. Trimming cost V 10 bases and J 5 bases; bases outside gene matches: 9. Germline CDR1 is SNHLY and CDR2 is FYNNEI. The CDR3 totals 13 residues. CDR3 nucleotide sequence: TGTGCCACCGGGACTACCCGCGAAGATACGCAGTATTTT. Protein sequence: CATGTTREDTQYF.

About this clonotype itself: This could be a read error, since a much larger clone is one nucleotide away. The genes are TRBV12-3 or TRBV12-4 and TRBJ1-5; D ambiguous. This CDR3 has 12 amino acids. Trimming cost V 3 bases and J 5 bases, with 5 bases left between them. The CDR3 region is CASSFGDQPQHF. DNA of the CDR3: TGTGCCAGCAGTTTTGGGGATCAGCCCCAGCATTTT.

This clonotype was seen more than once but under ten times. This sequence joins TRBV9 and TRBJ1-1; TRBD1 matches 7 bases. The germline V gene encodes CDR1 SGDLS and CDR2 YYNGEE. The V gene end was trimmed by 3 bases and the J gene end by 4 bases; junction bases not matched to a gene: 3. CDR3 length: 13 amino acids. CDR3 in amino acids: CASSAGQFTEAFF. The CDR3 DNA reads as TGTGCCAGCAGCGCGGGACAGTTCACTGAAGCTTTCTTT.

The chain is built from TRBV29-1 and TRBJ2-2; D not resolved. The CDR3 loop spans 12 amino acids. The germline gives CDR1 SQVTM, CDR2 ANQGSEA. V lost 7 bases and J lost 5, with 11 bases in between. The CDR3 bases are TGCAGCGCAGAGACTCTTACCGGGGAGCTGTTTTTT. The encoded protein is CSAETLTGELFF.

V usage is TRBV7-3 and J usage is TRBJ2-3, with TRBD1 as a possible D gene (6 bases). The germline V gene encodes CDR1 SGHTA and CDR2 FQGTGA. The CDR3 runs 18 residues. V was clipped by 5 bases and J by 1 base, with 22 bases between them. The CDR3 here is CASSLNHPGVDGTDTQYF. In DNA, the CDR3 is TGTGCCAGCAGCCTTAACCACCCAGGGGTGGATGGCACAGATACGCAGTATTTT.

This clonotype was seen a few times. The CDR3 loop is CASSLARRDEQFF. In nucleotides, the CDR3 is TGTGCCAGCAGCTTAGCGCGAAGGGATGAGCAGTTCTTC. The chain links TRBV7-9 to TRBJ2-1, with D uncertain. V dropped 0 bases and J dropped 8 bases, with 8 bases sitting between them. The CDR3 extends over 13 amino acids. Germline CDR1 and CDR2: SEHNR and FQNEAQ (reference sequence).

The CDR3 here is CSAPNPSRELFF. CDR3 DNA sequence: TGCAGTGCTCCAAACCCGAGTCGGGAGCTGTTTTTT. This chain links TRBV20-1 with TRBJ2-2; no clear D. Trimming shortened V by 5 bases and J by 9 bases, and 13 bases separated the two germline ends. CDR1 is DFQATT and CDR2 is SNEGSKA in the germline V gene (reference sequence). This CDR3 region has 12 residues.

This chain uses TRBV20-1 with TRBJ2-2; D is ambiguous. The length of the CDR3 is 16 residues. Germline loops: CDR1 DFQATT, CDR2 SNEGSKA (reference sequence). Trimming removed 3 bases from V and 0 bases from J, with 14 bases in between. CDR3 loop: CSASRLRASNTGELFF. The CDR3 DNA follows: TGCAGTGCTAGTCGACTCCGGGCCTCGAACACCGGGGAGCTGTTTTTT.

The CDR3 loop is CASSQGPTNTEAFF. In DNA form, the CDR3 reads TGCGCCAGCAGCCAGGGACCGACGAACACTGAAGCTTTCTTT. The gene calls are TRBV5-1 and TRBJ1-1, with a tentative D call TRBD1 (5 bases). Germline-derived CDR1 and CDR2 are SGHRS and YFSETQ. The V end was cut by 4 bases, the J end by 1 base, with 11 bases between. This CDR3 contains 14 residues.

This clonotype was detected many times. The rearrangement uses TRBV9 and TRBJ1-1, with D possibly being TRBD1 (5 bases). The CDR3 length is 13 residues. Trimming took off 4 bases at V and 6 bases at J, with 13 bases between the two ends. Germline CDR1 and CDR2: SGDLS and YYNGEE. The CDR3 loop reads CASSLTGGAEAFF. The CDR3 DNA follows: TGTGCCAGCAGCCTCACCGGAGGGGCTGAAGCTTTCTTT.

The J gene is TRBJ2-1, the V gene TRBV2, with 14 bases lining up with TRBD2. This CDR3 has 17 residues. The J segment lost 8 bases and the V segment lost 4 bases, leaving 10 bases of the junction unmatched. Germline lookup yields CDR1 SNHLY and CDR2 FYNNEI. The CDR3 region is CASSATGTSGRIYEQFF. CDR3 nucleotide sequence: TGTGCCAGCAGTGCGACCGGGACTAGCGGGAGAATATATGAGCAGTTCTTC.

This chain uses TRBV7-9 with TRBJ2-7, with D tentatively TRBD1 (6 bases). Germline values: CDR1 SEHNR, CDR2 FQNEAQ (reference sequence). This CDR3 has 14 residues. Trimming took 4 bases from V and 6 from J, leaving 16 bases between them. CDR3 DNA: TGTGCCAGCAGCTCGAGCTTGACAGGAGGCGAGCAGTACTTC. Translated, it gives CASSSSLTGGEQYF.

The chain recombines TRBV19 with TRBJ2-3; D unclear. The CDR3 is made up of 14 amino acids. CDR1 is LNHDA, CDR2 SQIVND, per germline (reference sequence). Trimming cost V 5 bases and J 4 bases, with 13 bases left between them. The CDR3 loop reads CASSFLRLSDTQYF. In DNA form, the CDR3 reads TGTGCCAGTAGTTTCCTTCGGCTGTCAGATACGCAGTATTTT.

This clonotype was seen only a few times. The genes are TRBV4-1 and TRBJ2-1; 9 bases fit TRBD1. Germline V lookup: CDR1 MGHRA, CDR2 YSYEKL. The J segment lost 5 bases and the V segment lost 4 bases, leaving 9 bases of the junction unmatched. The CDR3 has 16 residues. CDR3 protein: CASSLLRTGAHNEQFF. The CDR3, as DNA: TGCGCCAGCAGCCTCTTACGGACAGGGGCCCACAATGAGCAGTTCTTC.

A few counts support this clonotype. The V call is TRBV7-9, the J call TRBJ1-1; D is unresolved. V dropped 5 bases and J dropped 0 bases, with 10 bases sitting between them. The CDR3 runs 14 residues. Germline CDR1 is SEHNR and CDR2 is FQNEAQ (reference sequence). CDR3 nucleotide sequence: TGTGCCAGCAGCCCCAACGGGGTGAACACTGAAGCTTTCTTT. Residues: CASSPNGVNTEAFF.

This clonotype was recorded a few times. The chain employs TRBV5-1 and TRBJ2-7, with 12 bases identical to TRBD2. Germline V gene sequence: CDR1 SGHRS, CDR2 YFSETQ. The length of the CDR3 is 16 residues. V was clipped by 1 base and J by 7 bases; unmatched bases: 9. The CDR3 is CASSLNRLAGVGEQYF. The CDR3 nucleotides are TGCGCCAGCAGCTTGAATCGACTAGCGGGAGTGGGAGAGCAGTACTTC.

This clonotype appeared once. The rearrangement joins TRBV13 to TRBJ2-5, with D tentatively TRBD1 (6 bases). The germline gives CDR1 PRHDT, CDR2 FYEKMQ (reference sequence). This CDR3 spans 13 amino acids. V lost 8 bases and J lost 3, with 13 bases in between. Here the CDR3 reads CASGDHREETQYF. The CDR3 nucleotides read TGTGCCAGCGGGGATCACAGGGAAGAGACCCAGTACTTC.

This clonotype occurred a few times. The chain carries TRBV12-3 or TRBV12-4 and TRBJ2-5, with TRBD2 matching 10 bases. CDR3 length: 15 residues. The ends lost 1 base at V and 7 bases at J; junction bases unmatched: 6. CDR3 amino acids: CASSLGTSGSRTQYF. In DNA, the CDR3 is TGTGCCAGCAGTTTAGGGACTAGCGGATCTCGGACCCAGTACTTC.

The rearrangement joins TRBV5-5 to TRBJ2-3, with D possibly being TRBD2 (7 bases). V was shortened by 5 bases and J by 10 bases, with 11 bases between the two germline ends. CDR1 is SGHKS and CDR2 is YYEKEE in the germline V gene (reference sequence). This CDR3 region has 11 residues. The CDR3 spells CASSLGGAQYF. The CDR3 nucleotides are TGTGCCAGCAGTCTAGGGGGGGCGCAGTATTTT.

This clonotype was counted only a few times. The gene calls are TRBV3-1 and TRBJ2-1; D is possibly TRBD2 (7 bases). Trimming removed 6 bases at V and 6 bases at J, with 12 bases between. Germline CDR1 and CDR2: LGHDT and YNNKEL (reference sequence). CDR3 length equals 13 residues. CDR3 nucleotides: TGTGCCAGCAGTTACAGGGAGGGCAATGAGCAGTTCTTC. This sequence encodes CASSYREGNEQFF.

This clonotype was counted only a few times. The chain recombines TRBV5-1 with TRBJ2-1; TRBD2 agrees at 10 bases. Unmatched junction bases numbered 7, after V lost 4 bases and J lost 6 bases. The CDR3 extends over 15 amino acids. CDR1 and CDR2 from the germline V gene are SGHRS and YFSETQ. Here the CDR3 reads CASSTLAGEFNEQFF. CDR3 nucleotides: TGCGCCAGCAGCACCCTAGCGGGAGAATTCAATGAGCAGTTCTTC.

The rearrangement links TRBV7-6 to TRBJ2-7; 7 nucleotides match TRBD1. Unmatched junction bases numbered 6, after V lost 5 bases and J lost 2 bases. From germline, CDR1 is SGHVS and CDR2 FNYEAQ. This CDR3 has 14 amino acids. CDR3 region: CASSPLQGTYEQYF. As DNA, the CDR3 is TGTGCCAGCAGCCCCCTACAGGGGACCTACGAGCAGTACTTC. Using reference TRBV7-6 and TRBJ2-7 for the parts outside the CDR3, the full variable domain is GAGVSQSPRYKVTKRGQDVALRCDPISGHVSLYWYRQALGQGPEFLTYFNYEAQQDKSGLPNDRFSAERPEGSISTLTIQRTEQRDSAMYRCASSPLQGTYEQYFGPGTRLTVT.

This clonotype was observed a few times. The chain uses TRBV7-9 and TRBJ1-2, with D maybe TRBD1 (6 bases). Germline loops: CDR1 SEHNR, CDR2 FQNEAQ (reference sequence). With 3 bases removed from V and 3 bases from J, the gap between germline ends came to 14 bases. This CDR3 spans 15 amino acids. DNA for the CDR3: TGTGCCAGCAGCTTTGGCGCGACAGGCTACTATGGCTACACCTTC. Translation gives CASSFGATGYYGYTF.

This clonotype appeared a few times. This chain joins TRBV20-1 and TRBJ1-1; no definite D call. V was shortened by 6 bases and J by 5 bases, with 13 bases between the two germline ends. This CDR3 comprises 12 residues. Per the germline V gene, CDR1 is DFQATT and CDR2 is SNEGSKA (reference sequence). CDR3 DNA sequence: TGCAGTGCCCACCCGGTGACGACTGAAGCTTTCTTT. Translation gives CSAHPVTTEAFF.

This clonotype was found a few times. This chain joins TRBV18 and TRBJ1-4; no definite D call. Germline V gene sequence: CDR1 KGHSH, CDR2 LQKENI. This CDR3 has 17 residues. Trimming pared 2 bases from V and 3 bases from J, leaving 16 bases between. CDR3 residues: CASSPFTPKQPNEKLFF. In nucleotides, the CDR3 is TGTGCCAGCTCACCATTCACACCGAAACAGCCTAATGAAAAACTGTTTTTT.

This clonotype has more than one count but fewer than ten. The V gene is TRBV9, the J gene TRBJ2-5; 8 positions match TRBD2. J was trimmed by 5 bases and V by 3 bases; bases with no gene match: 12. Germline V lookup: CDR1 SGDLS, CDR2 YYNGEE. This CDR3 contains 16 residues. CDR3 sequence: CASSAREGSGPETQYF. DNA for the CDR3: TGTGCCAGCAGCGCCCGGGAGGGCTCAGGCCCGGAGACCCAGTACTTC.